Below are 29 T cell receptor beta chains sequenced from a single sample in a study of identifying expanded T cells in peripheral blood. Assay used: immunoSEQ multiplex PCR; TCRdb lists only in-frame clones, some missing. The sample has approximately 50,000 clones, 82% seen once. Input material: blood. These receptors came from a person between 18 and 75 years old in good health.

This clone showed up just a few times. The chain links TRBV29-1 to TRBJ1-1; TRBD1 might be the D (6 bases). V lost 7 bases and J lost 5, with 14 bases in between. The CDR3 contains 12 residues. Germline V gene lookup returns CDR1 SQVTM and CDR2 ANQGSEA. CDR3: CSAQGRGTEAFF. The CDR3 nucleotides read TGCAGCGCTCAGGGGAGGGGAACTGAAGCTTTCTTT.

This clone has more than one count but fewer than ten. This sequence joins TRBV7-9 and TRBJ1-5; D is undetermined. V lost 3 bases to trimming and J lost 4 bases, with 4 bases between them. CDR1 and CDR2 (germline): SEHNR, FQNEAQ (reference sequence). This CDR3 comprises 12 residues. CDR3 bases: TGTGCCAGCAGCTTCCGAAATCAGCCCCAGCATTTT. This encodes CASSFRNQPQHF.

V and J are TRBV4-2 and TRBJ1-4; 8 bases are shared with TRBD1. The CDR3 is 15 amino acids. J gave up 5 bases and V 4 bases, and 6 bases lay outside the gene matches. Germline V gives CDR1 LGHNA, CDR2 YNFKEQ. Here the CDR3 reads CASSPSGQVNEKLFF. CDR3 bases: TGTGCCAGCAGCCCTTCGGGACAGGTCAATGAAAAACTGTTTTTT.

The gene calls are TRBV14 and TRBJ2-5; TRBD2 might be the D (5 bases). The CDR3 contains 13 residues. From germline, CDR1 is SGHDN and CDR2 FVKESK. V was shortened by 4 bases and J by 2 bases, with 8 bases between the two germline ends. The CDR3 reads CASSRTEQETQYF. CDR3 in DNA: TGTGCCAGCAGCCGGACTGAACAAGAGACCCAGTACTTC.

The chain combines TRBV6-1 with TRBJ2-2; D uncertain. Per the germline V gene, CDR1 is MNHNS and CDR2 is SASEGT. CDR3 size: 14 residues. The V end lost 4 bases, the J end lost 2 bases, and 8 bases lay between the germline ends. The CDR3 loop is CASSALVNTGELFF. Here the CDR3 DNA reads TGTGCCAGCAGTGCGCTAGTTAACACCGGGGAGCTGTTTTTT.

The V call is TRBV4-1, the J call TRBJ1-2; maybe TRBD1 (6 bases). This CDR3 is built from 13 residues. In germline, CDR1 is MGHRA, CDR2 YSYEKL. V dropped 6 bases and J dropped 6 bases, with 14 bases sitting between them. CDR3 coding DNA: TGCGCCAGCAGACCCACAGGGTCAGATGGCTACACCTTC. Protein product: CASRPTGSDGYTF.

V gene TRBV5-1 combines with J gene TRBJ2-6; 9 positions match TRBD1. The CDR3 is made up of 18 amino acids. The germline gives CDR1 SGHRS, CDR2 YFSETQ. With 0 bases clipped from V and 2 bases from J, the junction kept 6 bases outside the gene matches. CDR3 coding DNA: TGCGCCAGCAGCTTGGCCGGGACAGGGTTTGCTGGGGCCAACGTCCTGACTTTC. This encodes CASSLAGTGFAGANVLTF.

The V and J genes are TRBV19 and TRBJ1-1, with D maybe TRBD1 (6 bases). Germline V CDR1 and CDR2: LNHDA, SQIVND (reference sequence). The CDR3 is made up of 15 amino acids. The V and J ends lost 5 bases and 11 bases respectively, with 24 bases between them. The CDR3, as DNA: TGTGCCAGTAGTTTGCAGACAGGCGGAGAAGGGAGGGCTTTCTTT. Protein product: CASSLQTGGEGRAFF.

The V call is TRBV7-9, the J call TRBJ2-3; D possibly corresponds to TRBD2 (6 bases). The germline CDR1 and CDR2 sequences are SEHNR and FQNEAQ (reference sequence). The CDR3 consists of 17 residues. The ends were cut back, 4 bases at V and 1 base at J, with 18 bases in the middle. The CDR3 DNA follows: TGTGCCAGCAGCTCCGGGACTCAACATCGGGGCACAGATACGCAGTATTTT. Its protein is CASSSGTQHRGTDTQYF.

The V call is TRBV6-6, the J call TRBJ1-1; perhaps TRBD1 as D (5 bases). Trimming removed 5 bases from V and 8 bases from J, with 12 bases in between. The CDR3 totals 12 residues. Germline CDR1 and CDR2: MNHNY and SVGAGI (reference sequence). The CDR3 DNA sequence: TGTGCCAGCAGTGACGGGGCCGGGGAAGCTTTCTTT. Amino acids: CASSDGAGEAFF.

This clone was seen a single time. The rearrangement joins TRBV6-6 to TRBJ2-3, with a tentative D call TRBD2 (5 bases). V lost 3 bases and J lost 7, with 8 bases in between. CDR3 length equals 12 residues. Germline assignment: CDR1 MNHNY and CDR2 SVGAGI (reference sequence). The CDR3 protein is CASSYNGNTQYF. The CDR3 nucleotides are TGTGCCAGCAGTTATAACGGGAATACGCAGTATTTT.

This clone showed up just once. The chain uses TRBV6-5 and TRBJ1-1, with D tentatively TRBD1 (5 bases). The ends were cut back, 0 bases at V and 1 base at J, with 12 bases in the middle. The CDR3 extends over 16 amino acids. Germline V gives CDR1 MNHEY, CDR2 SVGAGI. DNA of the CDR3: TGTGCCAGCAGTTACTCGATGGGACGGCCGAACACTGAAGCTTTCTTT. Translating gives CASSYSMGRPNTEAFF.

DNA for the CDR3: TGTGCCAGCAGTTTTGGACTAGCGGGAGGGAGGGAGCTGTTTTTT. Its translation: CASSFGLAGGRELFF. This chain joins TRBV27 and TRBJ2-2; 15 nucleotides agree with TRBD2. This CDR3 has 15 amino acids. The germline CDR1 and CDR2 sequences are MNHEY and SMNVEV (reference sequence). V trimming: 3 bases; J trimming: 9 bases; junction bases outside the gene matches: 2.

The V and J genes are TRBV29-1 and TRBJ1-1; 8 bases agree with TRBD1. The V gene's germline CDR1 is SQVTM and CDR2 ANQGSEA. This CDR3 has 12 residues. V dropped 7 bases and J dropped 6; count of bases not matched to a gene: 7. The CDR3 coding sequence is TGCAGCGCCCGGACAGGGTCGGCTGAAGCTTTCTTT. The encoded protein is CSARTGSAEAFF.

V gene TRBV30 combines with J gene TRBJ2-7, with D possibly matching TRBD2 (5 bases). The germline V gene has CDR1 GTSNPN and CDR2 SVGIG (reference sequence). There are 16 residues in the CDR3. Trimming shortened V by 5 bases and J by 7 bases, and 27 bases separated the two germline ends. CDR3 amino acids: CAWRTSWTGSVREQYF. The DNA of the CDR3 is TGTGCCTGGCGCACTTCGTGGACGGGAAGTGTTCGGGAGCAGTACTTC.

This chain uses TRBV4-2 with TRBJ2-1; no reliable D call. CDR3 size: 16 residues. Germline V lookup: CDR1 LGHNA, CDR2 YNFKEQ. The V end lost 1 base, the J end lost 0 bases, and 10 bases lay between the germline ends. CDR3 protein: CASSQGSLNSYNEQFF. The CDR3 DNA reads as TGTGCCAGCAGCCAAGGATCTCTCAACTCCTACAATGAGCAGTTCTTC.

This clone has just a few counts. The rearrangement links TRBV5-1 to TRBJ1-6, with D possibly being TRBD1 (5 bases). There are 15 residues in the CDR3. The ends were cut back, 9 bases at V and 5 bases at J, with 18 bases in the middle. Per germline, CDR1 SGHRS and CDR2 YFSETQ. The CDR3 coding sequence is TGCGCCACAGCCGTAGGGGTAAAGGATAATTCACCCCTCCACTTT. As protein: CATAVGVKDNSPLHF.

V usage is TRBV7-2 and J usage is TRBJ2-1; 10 bases line up with TRBD2. Germline loops: CDR1 SGHTA, CDR2 FQGNSA. Trimming took 5 bases from V and 3 from J; bases not matched to a gene: 7. The CDR3 consists of 16 residues. CDR3 residues: CASSGTSGNVYNEQFF. As DNA, the CDR3 is TGTGCCAGCAGCGGTACTAGCGGGAACGTCTACAATGAGCAGTTCTTC.

The chain carries TRBV7-7 and TRBJ2-1, with D maybe TRBD1 (7 bases). The V and J ends lost 5 bases and 8 bases respectively, with 13 bases between them. This CDR3 contains 13 residues. CDR1 SSHAT and CDR2 FNYEAQ come from the germline V gene (reference sequence). The CDR3 DNA is TGTGCCAGCAGCCAGGAGGGGGCCGATGAGCAGTTCTTC. Amino acid sequence: CASSQEGADEQFF.

The chain joins TRBV29-1 to TRBJ1-2; D unresolved. CDR3 length: 15 residues. With 4 bases removed from V and 4 bases from J, the gap between germline ends came to 19 bases. Germline assignment: CDR1 SQVTM and CDR2 ANQGSEA. The CDR3 nucleotides are TGCAGCGTTGGGGTCGGCGGGGTCGGTGGCTATGGCTACACCTTC. Its translation: CSVGVGGVGGYGYTF.

The chain carries TRBV11-1 and TRBJ1-4, with D unclear. From germline, CDR1 is SGHAT and CDR2 FQDESV (reference sequence). V lost 1 base and J lost 5, with 2 bases in between. This CDR3 is built from 12 residues. CDR3 loop: CASSLENEKLFF. The CDR3 DNA reads TGTGCCAGCAGCTTAGAGAATGAAAAACTGTTTTTT.

The rearrangement joins TRBV7-8 to TRBJ2-7; 7 bases are a match to TRBD1. V lost 4 bases, J lost 3 bases, and 12 bases stayed unmatched. Germline CDR1 SGHVS, CDR2 FQNEAQ. The CDR3 totals 16 residues. DNA for the CDR3: TGTGCCAGCAGCTCCCGCAGGGGGACAGCCTACTACGAGCAGTACTTC. This translates into CASSSRRGTAYYEQYF.

This chain joins TRBV5-6 and TRBJ2-7; 7 bases agree with TRBD1. Looked up from germline, CDR1 is SGHDT and CDR2 is YYEEEE. V dropped 4 bases and J dropped 4; count of bases not matched to a gene: 11. The CDR3 runs to 15 residues. DNA for the CDR3: TGTGCCAGCAGCCCCACCCGGGACAGCACTTACGAGCAGTACGTC. It encodes CASSPTRDSTYEQYV.

The chain employs TRBV4-2 and TRBJ1-2; D may be TRBD1 (5 bases). Germline CDR1 and CDR2: LGHNA and YNFKEQ. The CDR3 covers 15 residues. Trimming took 3 bases from V and 6 from J, leaving 17 bases between them. The CDR3, as DNA: TGTGCCAGCAGCCACCACGGGTTTGGGGGGGATGGCTACACCTTC. This gives the protein CASSHHGFGGDGYTF.

In its sample, this clone was seen a few times. J is TRBJ2-3 and V is TRBV7-2; D gene unclear. The CDR3 spans 16 residues. V was clipped by 5 bases and J by 0 bases, with 15 bases between them. Germline lookup yields CDR1 SGHTA and CDR2 FQGNSA. The chain's CDR3 is CASSPSHGFSTDTQYF. The CDR3, as DNA: TGTGCCAGCAGCCCATCCCACGGTTTTAGCACAGATACGCAGTATTTT.

CDR3: CASSPRTSGRRSSYEQYF. The CDR3 DNA is TGTGCCAGCAGCCCAAGGACTAGCGGGAGGAGGAGCTCCTACGAGCAGTACTTC. This chain joins TRBV11-3 and TRBJ2-7, with 14 bases lining up with TRBD2. J lost 0 bases, V lost 5 bases, and 9 bases had no gene match. The length of the CDR3 is 18 residues. CDR1 is SGHNT, CDR2 YENEEA, per germline. Filled out from reference TRBV11-3 and TRBJ2-7, the complete variable domain reads EAGVVQSPRYKIIEKKQPVAFWCNPISGHNTLYWYLQNLGQGPELLIRYENEEAVDDSQLPKDRFSAERLKGVDSTLKIQPAELGDSAVYLCASSPRTSGRRSSYEQYFGPGTRLTVT.

The chain employs TRBV19 and TRBJ2-1; 10 positions match TRBD2. CDR1 and CDR2 from the germline V gene are LNHDA and SQIVND (reference sequence). Trimming at V came to 5 bases and at J to 6 bases, leaving 7 bases not matched to a gene. CDR3 size: 15 residues. This chain's CDR3 is CASSLKRGGTNEQFF. The CDR3 DNA sequence: TGTGCCAGTAGTTTAAAGCGGGGGGGCACCAATGAGCAGTTCTTC.

The J gene is TRBJ2-1, the V gene TRBV27; 11 positions agree with TRBD2. Germline CDR1 and CDR2: MNHEY and SMNVEV (reference sequence). Germline trimming cut 2 bases from V and 2 bases from J; bases unmatched to any gene: 2. This CDR3 comprises 16 residues. The CDR3 DNA follows: TGTGCCAGCAGTTTAAGGGGACTAGCGGCCTACAATGAGCAGTTCTTC. Its translation: CASSLRGLAAYNEQFF.

The CDR3 is CASSLAAERASTDTQYF. In DNA, the CDR3 is TGTGCCAGCAGCTTAGCCGCGGAGAGGGCTAGCACAGATACGCAGTATTTT. The chain combines TRBV5-4 with TRBJ2-3; maybe TRBD2 (5 bases). Trimming stripped 2 bases from V and 0 bases from J, with 16 bases between. This CDR3 is built from 17 residues. Per the germline V gene, CDR1 is SGHNT and CDR2 is YYREEE (reference sequence). The full variable domain, rest sourced from reference TRBV5-4 and TRBJ2-3, is ETGVTQSPTHLIKTRGQQVTLRCSSQSGHNTVSWYQQALGQGPQFIFQYYREEENGRGNFPPRFSGLQFPNYSSELNVNALELDDSALYLCASSLAAERASTDTQYFGPGTRLTVL.